This T cell receptor (beta chain) was identified during a study of lymphopenia after photon versus proton radiotherapy. The ends were cut back, 1 base at V and 3 bases at J, with 7 bases in the middle. The CDR3 totals 12 residues. Germline CDR1 reads SQVTM; CDR2 reads ANQGSEA. Worth noting for this clone: The target antigen is unknown.

Study-wide points: After the lymphocyte nadir, photon-treated repertoires showed oligoclonal expansion, especially of CD8+ Temra cells. Only patients who died were analyzed for survival; proton advantage is unproven. Under photons, naive T cells and diversity fell while effector/memory populations rose. Post-nadir TCR diversity decline inversely tracked overall survival among those who died.

TCRdb's table, derived via immunoSEQ multiplex PCR, lists solely in-frame clones and lacks some. The table shows around 30,000 clones, with under 90% occurring only once. The chain combines TRBV29-1 with TRBJ2-7; no definite D call. The TCR originated in a woman aged 45-60 years with pancreatic cancer. Material: peripheral blood, obtained from a patient treated with photon-based radiotherapy. The CDR3 DNA is TGCAGCGTTGAAGCCCACAACTACGAGCAGTACTTC. This gives the protein CSVEAHNYEQYF.